This T cell receptor (beta chain) was documented in a study of blood T cell repertoires in COVID-19. Study-level information: There were acute and convalescent COVID-19 samples, and they came from the United States, Italy and Spain. T cells, B-cell-depleted T cells, or PBMCs supplied cDNA or gDNA.

As processed by the authors: Nucleated cell counts were estimated from reference gene primer amplification. Clones were read by immunoSEQ multiplex PCR, and TCRdb kept only the in-frame ones, dropping some. The V and J calls and the clone size are those of that table, but D and trimming were determined from the DNA. The table lists 29,000 or so clones, around 92% of them singletons, with around 2.4% in the top ten. V was clipped by 3 bases and J by 2 bases; unmatched bases: 9. The CDR3 has 17 residues. Germline V gene lookup returns CDR1 SGHVS and CDR2 FQNEAQ. What was sequenced was peripheral blood. The clonotype comes from a man over 45 with active COVID-19. The genes are TRBV7-8 and TRBJ2-3, with 9 positions matching TRBD2. CDR3 coding DNA: TGTGCCAGCAGCTTGGAGACTAGCGGTGCTTCCACAGATACGCAGTATTTT. Its translation: CASSLETSGASTDTQYF.